The rows below give T cell receptor beta chains drawn from one sample of a study of blood T cells in healthy people across ages. Each CDR3 protein is one row after TCRdb ran MiXCR on the 5' RACE reads. This sample has 1.5 million to 2 million distinct CDR3 sequences; roughly 52% occur once, and the top ten carry over 2%. Sequencing used blood. Source of these receptors: a woman aged 40-49 years in good health. CDR3s include the opening cysteine and the closing phenylalanine or tryptophan. A D gene is named only where the DNA matches it firmly. For some rows the clone size is stated as once, few or many, or as a class when expanded; others skip it.

J	size	D	V	DNA	CDR3
TRBJ2-7	-	-	TRBV6-6	TGTGCCAGCGCAGGGAGGTCCTACGAGCAGTACTTC	CASAGRSYEQYF
TRBJ2-6	-	TRBD1	TRBV7-2	TGTGCCAGCAGTTACACGCACAGGGGCTCTGGGGCCAACGTCCTGACTTTC	CASSYTHRGSGANVLTF
TRBJ1-1	once	-	TRBV6-6	TGTGCCAGCAGTTACGCAGGGTCCACTGAAGCTTTCTTT	CASSYAGSTEAFF
TRBJ2-3	-	-	TRBV7-9	TGTGCCAGCAACTTAGCACAGGGACGGACAGCAGATACGCAGTATTTT	CASNLAQGRTADTQYF
TRBJ2-1	-	-	TRBV11-2	TGTGCCAGCAGCTTAGCGGTGGACGGGGTAGGGCTCTACAATGAGCAGTTCTTC	CASSLAVDGVGLYNEQFF
TRBJ1-1	-	-	TRBV28	TGTGCCAGCATCCCATGGGCCTCGGGGAACACTGAAGCTTTCTTT	CASIPWASGNTEAFF
TRBJ2-7	-	-	TRBV20-1	TGCAGTGCTAGAGATCTGGTCAGGACCTACGAGCAGTACTTC	CSARDLVRTYEQYF
TRBJ2-7	once	-	TRBV20-1	TGCAGTGCTAGAGAGGGGGGGCAGTTCTCCTACAATGAGCAGTACTTC	CSAREGGQFSYNEQYF
TRBJ1-1	-	-	TRBV6-6	TGTGCCATAAACTCGAGCCCGGGGGCTGAAGCTTTCTTT	CAINSSPGAEAFF
TRBJ2-1	few	TRBD2	TRBV6-5	TGTGCCAGCAGTTATCAAGGGGTTAGCGGGGCCCCGTACAATGAGCAGTTCTTC	CASSYQGVSGAPYNEQFF
TRBJ2-5	few	-	TRBV4-3	TGCGCCAGCAGCCATTCCTTAGGAGCCCCCCGGTACTTC	CASSHSLGAPRYF
TRBJ1-2	-	TRBD1	TRBV10-3	TGTGCCATCAGTCCCGCCTCGGGCAGGGGGCGTCCCTATGGCTACACCTTC	CAISPASGRGRPYGYTF
TRBJ1-5	-	-	TRBV20-1	TGCAGTGCAGAAAAAGGACACTTTAGCAATCAGCCCCAGCATTTT	CSAEKGHFSNQPQHF
TRBJ2-3	few	TRBD2	TRBV20-1	TGCAGTGCTCGAGGACTAGCGGGCCACCCGAATAGCACAGATACGCAGTATTTT	CSARGLAGHPNSTDTQYF
TRBJ2-7	-	-	TRBV9	TGTGCCAGCAGCGTAGGTGGCGGCCGGACCTACGAGCAGTACTTC	CASSVGGGRTYEQYF
TRBJ2-4	few	-	TRBV6-5	TGTGCCAGCAGTCGGGTACAGGGTGGCAAAAACATTCAGTACTTC	CASSRVQGGKNIQYF
TRBJ2-5	-	TRBD2	TRBV20-1	TGCAGTGCTCCGCCACCGGGACTAGCTTTGGAGACCCAGTACTTC	CSAPPPGLALETQYF
TRBJ2-3	few	-	TRBV7-2	TGTGCCAGCAGCCGGGACCTATTAGGCACAGATACGCAGTATTTT	CASSRDLLGTDTQYF
TRBJ2-7	few	-	TRBV7-2	TGTGCCAGCAGCACCTCGACAGCCTACGAGCAGTACTTC	CASSTSTAYEQYF
TRBJ2-1	few	-	TRBV7-2	TGTGCCAGCAGCTCCCGACTAGATTCCTACAATGAGCAGTTCTTC	CASSSRLDSYNEQFF
TRBJ1-1	-	-	TRBV4-2	TGTGCCAGCAGCCAAGATAGGAACTCGGGGACTGAAGCTTTCTTT	CASSQDRNSGTEAFF
TRBJ2-5	many	TRBD2	TRBV7-2	TGTGCCAGCAGCTTAGACGCTAGCGGCGTCCAGACCCAGTACTTC	CASSLDASGVQTQYF
TRBJ1-1	-	-	TRBV6-5	TGTGCCAGCAGTCAGGGGACACCCACTGAAGCTTTCTTT	CASSQGTPTEAFF
TRBJ2-3	many	TRBD2	TRBV6-2/TRBV6-3	TGTGCCAGCAGTTACTCCGGGGGGGCGGCAGATACGCAGTATTTT	CASSYSGGAADTQYF
TRBJ2-3	once	-	TRBV12-3/TRBV12-4	TGTGCCAGCAGAGCGGTATCAGATGCGCAGTATTTT	CASRAVSDAQYF
TRBJ1-1	-	TRBD1	TRBV2	TGTGCCAGCAGTGTATCGGACAGGGGGCTGGCTGAAGCTTTCTTT	CASSVSDRGLAEAFF
TRBJ2-1	once	TRBD2	TRBV7-2	TGTGCCAGCAGCTTAGGAAAAAGATCCCTAGCGGGGATCCGCGAGCAGTTCTTC	CASSLGKRSLAGIREQFF